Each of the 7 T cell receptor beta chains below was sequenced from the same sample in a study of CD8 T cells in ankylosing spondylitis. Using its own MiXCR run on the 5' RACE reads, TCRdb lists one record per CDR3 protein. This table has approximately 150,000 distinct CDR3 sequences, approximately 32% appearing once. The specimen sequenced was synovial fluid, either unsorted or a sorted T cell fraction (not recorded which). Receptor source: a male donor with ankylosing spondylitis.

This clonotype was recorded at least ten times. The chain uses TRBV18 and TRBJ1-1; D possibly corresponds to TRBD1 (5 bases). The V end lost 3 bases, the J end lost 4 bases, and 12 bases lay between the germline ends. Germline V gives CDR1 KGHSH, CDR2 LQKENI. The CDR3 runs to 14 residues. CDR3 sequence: CASSPVEGLTEAFF. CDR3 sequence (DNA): TGTGCCAGCTCACCGGTGGAGGGACTCACTGAAGCTTTCTTT.

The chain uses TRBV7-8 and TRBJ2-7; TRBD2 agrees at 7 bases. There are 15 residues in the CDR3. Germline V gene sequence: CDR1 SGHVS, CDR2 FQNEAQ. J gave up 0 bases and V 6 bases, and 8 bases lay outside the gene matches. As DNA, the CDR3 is TGTGCCAGCAGTTTTAGCGGGCGCATCTCCTACGAGCAGTACTTC. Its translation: CASSFSGRISYEQYF.

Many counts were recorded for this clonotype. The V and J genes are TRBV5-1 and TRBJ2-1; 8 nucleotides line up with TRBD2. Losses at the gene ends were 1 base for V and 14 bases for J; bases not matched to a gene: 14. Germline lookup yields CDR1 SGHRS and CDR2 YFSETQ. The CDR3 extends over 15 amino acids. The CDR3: CASSLSSGKMRWEFF. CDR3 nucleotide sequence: TGCGCCAGCAGCTTGAGTAGCGGGAAAATGAGATGGGAGTTCTTC.

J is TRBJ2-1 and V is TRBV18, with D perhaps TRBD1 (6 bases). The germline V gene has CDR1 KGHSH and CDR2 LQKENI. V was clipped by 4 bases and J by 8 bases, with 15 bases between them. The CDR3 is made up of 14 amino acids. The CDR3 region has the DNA TGTGCCAGCTCACAGCTTCAGGGGTACGATGAGCAGTTCTTC. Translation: CASSQLQGYDEQFF.

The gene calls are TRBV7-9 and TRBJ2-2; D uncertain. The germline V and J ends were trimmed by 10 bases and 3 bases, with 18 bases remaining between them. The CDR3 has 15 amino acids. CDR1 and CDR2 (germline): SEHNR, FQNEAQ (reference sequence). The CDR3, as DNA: TGTGCCACCCCCCGAGGTAGCCGCGACACCGGGGAGCTGTTTTTT. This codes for CATPRGSRDTGELFF.

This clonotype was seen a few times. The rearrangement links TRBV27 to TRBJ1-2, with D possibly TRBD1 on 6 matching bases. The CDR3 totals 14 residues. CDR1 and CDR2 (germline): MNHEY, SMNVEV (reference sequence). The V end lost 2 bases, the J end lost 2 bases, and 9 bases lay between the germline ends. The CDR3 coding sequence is TGTGCCAGCAGTTTACGACAGGAAAACTATGGCTACACCTTC. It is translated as CASSLRQENYGYTF.

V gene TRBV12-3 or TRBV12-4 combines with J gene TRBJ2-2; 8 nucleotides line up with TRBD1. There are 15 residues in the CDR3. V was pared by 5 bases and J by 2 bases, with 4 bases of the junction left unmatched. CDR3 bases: TGTGCCAGCAGTAGACAGGGGCGTAACACCGGGGAGCTGTTTTTT. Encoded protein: CASSRQGRNTGELFF.